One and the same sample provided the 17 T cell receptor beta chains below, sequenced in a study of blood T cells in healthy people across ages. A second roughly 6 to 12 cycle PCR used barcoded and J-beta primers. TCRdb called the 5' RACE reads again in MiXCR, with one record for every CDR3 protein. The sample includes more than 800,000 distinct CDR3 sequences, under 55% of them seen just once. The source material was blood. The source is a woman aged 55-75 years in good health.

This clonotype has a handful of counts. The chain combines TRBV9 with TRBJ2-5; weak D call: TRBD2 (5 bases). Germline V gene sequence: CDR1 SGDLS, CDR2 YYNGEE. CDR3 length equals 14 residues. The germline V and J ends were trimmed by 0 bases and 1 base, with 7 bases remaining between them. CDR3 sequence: CASSVEGAQETQYF. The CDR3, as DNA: TGTGCCAGCAGCGTAGAGGGAGCCCAAGAGACCCAGTACTTC.

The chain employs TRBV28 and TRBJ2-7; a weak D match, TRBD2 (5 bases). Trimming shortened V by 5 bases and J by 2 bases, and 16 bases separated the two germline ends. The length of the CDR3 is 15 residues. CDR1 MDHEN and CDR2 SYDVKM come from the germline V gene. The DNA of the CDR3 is TGTGCCAGCAGTCGGACGGCAGCGGTACCCTACGAGCAGTACTTC. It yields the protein CASSRTAAVPYEQYF.

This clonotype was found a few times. DNA for the CDR3: TGTGCCAGCAGTTTATGGGTTCGTACAGGGGGCGGCGGAGATACGCAGTATTTT. Residues: CASSLWVRTGGGGDTQYF. The chain joins TRBV28 to TRBJ2-3, with 9 bases matching TRBD1. The CDR3 totals 18 residues. Trimming at V came to 0 bases and at J to 5 bases, leaving 12 bases not matched to a gene. Germline V CDR1 and CDR2: MDHEN, SYDVKM.

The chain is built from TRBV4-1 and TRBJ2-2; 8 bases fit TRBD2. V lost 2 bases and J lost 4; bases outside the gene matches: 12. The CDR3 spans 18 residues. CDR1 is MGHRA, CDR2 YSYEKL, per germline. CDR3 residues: CASSQLGGLAISTGELFF. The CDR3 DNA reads TGCGCCAGCAGCCAATTGGGAGGACTAGCTATTTCCACCGGGGAGCTGTTTTTT.

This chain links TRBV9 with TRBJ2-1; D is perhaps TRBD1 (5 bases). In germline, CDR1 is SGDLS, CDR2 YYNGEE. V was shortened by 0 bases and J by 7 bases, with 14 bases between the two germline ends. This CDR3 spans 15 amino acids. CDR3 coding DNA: TGTGCCAGCAGCGTAGAGGGGCAGGGCCAGAATGAGCAGTTCTTC. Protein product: CASSVEGQGQNEQFF. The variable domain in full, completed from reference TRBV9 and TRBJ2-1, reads DSGVTQTPKHLITATGQRVTLRCSPRSGDLSVYWYQQSLDQGLQFLIQYYNGEERAKGNILERFSAQQFPDLHSELNLSSLELGDSALYFCASSVEGQGQNEQFFGPGTRLTVL.

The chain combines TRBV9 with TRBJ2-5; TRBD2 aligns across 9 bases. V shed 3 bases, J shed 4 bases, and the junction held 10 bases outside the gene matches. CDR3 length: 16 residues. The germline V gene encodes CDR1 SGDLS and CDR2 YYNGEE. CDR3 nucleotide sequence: TGTGCCAGCAGCGGGGGCCTAGCGGGGTTAACAGAGACCCAGTACTTC. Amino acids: CASSGGLAGLTETQYF.

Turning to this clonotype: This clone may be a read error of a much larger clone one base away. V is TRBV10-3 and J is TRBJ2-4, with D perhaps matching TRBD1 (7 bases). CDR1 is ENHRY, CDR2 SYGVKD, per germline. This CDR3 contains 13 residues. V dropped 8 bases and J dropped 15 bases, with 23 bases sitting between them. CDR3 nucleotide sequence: TGTGCCATCGGAGGGGGCCCATACTACGAGCGGTACTTC. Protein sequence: CAIGGGPYYERYF.

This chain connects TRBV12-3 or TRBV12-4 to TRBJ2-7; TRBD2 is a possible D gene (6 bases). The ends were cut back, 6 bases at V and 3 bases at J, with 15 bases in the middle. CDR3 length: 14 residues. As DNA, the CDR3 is TGTGCCAGCAGCCGGGGATCCGGGGGCTACGAGCAGTACTTC. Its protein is CASSRGSGGYEQYF.

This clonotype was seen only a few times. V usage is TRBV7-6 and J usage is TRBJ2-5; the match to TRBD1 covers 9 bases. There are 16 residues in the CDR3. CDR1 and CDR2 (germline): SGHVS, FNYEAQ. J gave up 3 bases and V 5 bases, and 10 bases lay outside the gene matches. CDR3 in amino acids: CASSTRAGTGKETQYF. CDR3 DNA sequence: TGTGCCAGCAGCACCAGAGCCGGGACAGGGAAAGAGACCCAGTACTTC.

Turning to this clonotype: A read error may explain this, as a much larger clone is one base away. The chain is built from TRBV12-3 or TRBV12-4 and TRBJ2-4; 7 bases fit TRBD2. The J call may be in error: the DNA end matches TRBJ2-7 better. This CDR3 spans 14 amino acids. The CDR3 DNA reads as TGTACCAGCAGTTTAGTTGGGGGGGGGAACGAGCAGTACTTC. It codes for CTSSLVGGGNEQYF.

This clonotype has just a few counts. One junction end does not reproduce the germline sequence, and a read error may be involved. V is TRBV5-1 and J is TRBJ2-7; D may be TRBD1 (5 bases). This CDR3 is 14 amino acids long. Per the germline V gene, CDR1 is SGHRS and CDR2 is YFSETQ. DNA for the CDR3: TGTGCCAGCAGCTTAGGCCGGCAGGGATACGAGCAGTACTTC. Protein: CASSLGRQGYEQYF.

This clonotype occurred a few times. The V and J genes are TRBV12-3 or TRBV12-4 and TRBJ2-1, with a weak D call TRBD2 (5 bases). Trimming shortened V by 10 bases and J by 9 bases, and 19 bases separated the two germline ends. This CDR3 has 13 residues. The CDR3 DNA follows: TGTGCCATCGACTACAGAATAGAAGCTGAGCAGTTCTTC. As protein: CAIDYRIEAEQFF.

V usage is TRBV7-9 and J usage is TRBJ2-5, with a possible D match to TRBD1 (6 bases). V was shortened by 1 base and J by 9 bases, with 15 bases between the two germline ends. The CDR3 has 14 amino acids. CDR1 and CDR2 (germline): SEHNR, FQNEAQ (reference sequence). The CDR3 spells CASSLVGSGASQYF. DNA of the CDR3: TGTGCCAGCAGCTTAGTTGGGTCAGGGGCATCCCAGTACTTC.

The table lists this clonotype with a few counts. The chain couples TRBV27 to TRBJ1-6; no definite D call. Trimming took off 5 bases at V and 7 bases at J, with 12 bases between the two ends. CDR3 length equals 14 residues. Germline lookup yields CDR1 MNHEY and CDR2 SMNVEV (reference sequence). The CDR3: CASSRGNWNSPLHF. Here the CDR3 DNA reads TGTGCCAGCAGTAGAGGGAATTGGAATTCACCCCTCCACTTT.

The CDR3 DNA sequence: TGTGCCTCACAGGGGGGAGGGCCGAATGAGCAGTTCTTC. Translation gives CASQGGGPNEQFF. The genes are TRBV6-6 and TRBJ2-1, with TRBD1 as a possible D gene (8 bases). V was pared by 11 bases and J by 7 bases, with 18 bases between. CDR3 length equals 13 residues. The germline V gene encodes CDR1 MNHNY and CDR2 SVGAGI (reference sequence).

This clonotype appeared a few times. In DNA form, the CDR3 reads TGTGCCACCGGGACAGGCCTCTCCTACGAGCAGTACTTC. This codes for CATGTGLSYEQYF. The V gene is TRBV6-5, the J gene TRBJ2-7; 8 bases are shared with TRBD1. The CDR3 contains 13 residues. In germline, CDR1 is MNHEY, CDR2 SVGAGI. Trimming at V came to 10 bases and at J to 0 bases, leaving 5 bases not matched to a gene.

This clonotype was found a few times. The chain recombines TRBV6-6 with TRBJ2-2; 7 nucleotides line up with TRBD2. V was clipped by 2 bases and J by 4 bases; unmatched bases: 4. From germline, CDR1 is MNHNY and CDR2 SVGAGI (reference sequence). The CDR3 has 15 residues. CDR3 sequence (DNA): TGTGCCAGCAGTTACGAAGGCGGGAGCACCGGGGAGCTGTTTTTT. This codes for CASSYEGGSTGELFF.